This passage covers 20 T cell receptor beta chains from one sample sequenced in a study of identical twins. MiXCR, run by TCRdb on the 5' RACE reads, gives a single entry per CDR3 protein. Of about 890,000 distinct CDR3 sequences in the sample, about 12% were seen once. This sample was also put to use in a study of yellow fever vaccine responses in identical twins.

Input material: PBMCs. The receptors come from a woman aged 18-29 years in good health.

The sample holds a few counts of this clonotype. The chain uses TRBV11-2 and TRBJ2-1, with D perhaps TRBD1 or TRBD2 (6 bases each). The CDR3 consists of 19 residues. The V and J ends lost 4 bases and 0 bases respectively, with 22 bases between them. Germline-derived CDR1 and CDR2 are SGHAT and FQNNGV. The CDR3 here is CASSYTPPTRGSSYNEQFF. The CDR3 nucleotides read TGTGCCAGCAGCTATACCCCCCCGACTAGGGGGAGCTCCTACAATGAGCAGTTCTTC.

The V call is TRBV28, the J call TRBJ2-3; no clear D. CDR3 length: 12 amino acids. V lost 10 bases and J lost 1, with 9 bases in between. The germline gives CDR1 MDHEN, CDR2 SYDVKM. The CDR3 spells CAIAKGTDTQYF. CDR3 nucleotides: TGTGCCATCGCTAAGGGCACAGATACGCAGTATTTT.

The chain carries TRBV3-1 and TRBJ1-5; D is possibly TRBD1 (6 bases). CDR1 LGHDT and CDR2 YNNKEL come from the germline V gene (reference sequence). The CDR3 is made up of 14 amino acids. V shed 3 bases and J shed 3 bases, with 9 bases lying between them. CDR3 DNA: TGTGCCAGCAGCCACGGACAGATCAATCAGCCCCAGCATTTT. Protein: CASSHGQINQPQHF.

The genes are TRBV5-1 and TRBJ2-7, with TRBD1 matching 11 bases. There are 14 residues in the CDR3. Trimming cost V 6 bases and J 2 bases; bases outside gene matches: 4. From germline, CDR1 is SGHRS and CDR2 YFSETQ. This CDR3 reads CASMRTGGAYEQYV. The CDR3 DNA reads TGCGCCAGCATGAGGACAGGGGGCGCCTACGAGCAGTACGTC.

The chain employs TRBV20-1 and TRBJ1-5; the D is unclear. The CDR3 sequence is 12 residues long. Trimming shortened V by 4 bases and J by 5 bases, and 9 bases separated the two germline ends. Germline CDR1 and CDR2: DFQATT and SNEGSKA (reference sequence). CDR3 nucleotides: TGCAGTGCTACCGACAACGATCAGCCCCAGCATTTT. It yields the protein CSATDNDQPQHF.

The chain joins TRBV5-6 to TRBJ2-4; D is perhaps TRBD1 (6 bases). V lost 6 bases and J lost 4, with 11 bases in between. CDR3 length: 13 amino acids. Germline CDR1 SGHDT, CDR2 YYEEEE. As DNA, the CDR3 is TGTGCCAGCAAGGACAGTATTAAAAACATTCAGTACTTC. It encodes CASKDSIKNIQYF. Full variable domain (missing parts from reference TRBV5-6 and TRBJ2-4): DAGVTQSPTHLIKTRGQQVTLRCSPKSGHDTVSWYQQALGQGPQFIFQYYEEEERQRGNFPDRFSGHQFPNYSSELNVNALLLGDSALYLCASKDSIKNIQYFGAGTRLSVL.

V usage is TRBV2 and J usage is TRBJ2-7; TRBD1 is a possible D gene (5 bases). V was trimmed by 6 bases and J by 4 bases, leaving 10 bases between them. CDR1 is SNHLY, CDR2 FYNNEI, per germline. The CDR3 loop spans 12 amino acids. DNA of the CDR3: TGTGCCAGCAGCGCCAGGGAATACGAGCAGTACTTC. It specifies CASSAREYEQYF.

This clonotype has only a few counts. For the CDR3, the DNA is TGTGCCAGCAGCCGGGGGGAGTTTTCCGAGCAGTACGTC. This gives the protein CASSRGEFSEQYV. The chain carries TRBV7-9 and TRBJ2-7; 7 nucleotides match TRBD2. Germline trimming cut 5 bases from V and 6 bases from J; bases unmatched to any gene: 7. Looked up from germline, CDR1 is SEHNR and CDR2 is FQNEAQ (reference sequence). This CDR3 is built from 13 residues.

This clonotype was found many times. V is TRBV5-5 and J is TRBJ2-7; D is possibly TRBD2 (5 bases). Germline CDR1 reads SGHKS; CDR2 reads YYEKEE (reference sequence). V was cut by 5 bases and J by 2 bases, with 11 bases left in between. The CDR3 consists of 13 residues. CDR3 protein: CASSWESPYEQYF. CDR3 DNA: TGTGCCAGCAGTTGGGAGTCCCCCTACGAGCAGTACTTC. Based on the CDR3 plus reference TRBV5-5 and TRBJ2-7, the full variable domain is DAGVTQSPTHLIKTRGQQVTLRCSPISGHKSVSWYQQVLGQGPQFIFQYYEKEERGRGNFPDRFSARQFPNYSSELNVNALLLGDSALYLCASSWESPYEQYFGPGTRLTVT.

V gene TRBV11-1 combines with J gene TRBJ2-3; D is unresolved. CDR1 is SGHAT, CDR2 FQDESV, per germline (reference sequence). The CDR3 covers 15 residues. V lost 5 bases and J lost 4, with 16 bases in between. CDR3 DNA sequence: TGTGCCAGCAGCCCGGATAGCTTTCGGGCAGATACGCAGTATTTT. Its protein is CASSPDSFRADTQYF. Full variable domain (missing parts from reference TRBV11-1 and TRBJ2-3): EAEVAQSPRYKITEKSQAVAFWCDPISGHATLYWYRQILGQGPELLVQFQDESVVDDSQLPKDRFSAERLKGVDSTLKIQPAELGDSAMYLCASSPDSFRADTQYFGPGTRLTVL.

V and J are TRBV28 and TRBJ2-7, with TRBD2 identical over 13 bases. The CDR3 runs 20 residues. Trimming cost V 1 base and J 0 bases; bases outside gene matches: 12. CDR1 is MDHEN, CDR2 SYDVKM, per germline. The CDR3, as DNA: TGTGCCAGCAGTTTATCATCCGGGACTAGCGGGAAAAGGTACTCCTACGAGCAGTACTTC. It yields the protein CASSLSSGTSGKRYSYEQYF.

This clonotype was seen a handful of times. V usage is TRBV20-1 and J usage is TRBJ1-1; 9 nucleotides match TRBD1. The CDR3 is 13 amino acids. The V gene's germline CDR1 is DFQATT and CDR2 SNEGSKA (reference sequence). Unmatched junction bases numbered 6, after V lost 5 bases and J lost 5 bases. The CDR3 DNA reads TGCAGTGCTTTGACAGGGGGAGGGACTGAAGCTTTCTTT. Translated, it gives CSALTGGGTEAFF.

The rearrangement joins TRBV7-3 to TRBJ2-6; perhaps TRBD1 as D (6 bases). This CDR3 is 17 amino acids long. Looked up from germline, CDR1 is SGHTA and CDR2 is FQGTGA. Trimming stripped 5 bases from V and 0 bases from J, with 14 bases between. The CDR3 DNA follows: TGTGCCAGCAGCCCCCGCACAGGGACCTCTGGGGCCAACGTCCTGACTTTC. Translating gives CASSPRTGTSGANVLTF.

The V gene is TRBV7-8, the J gene TRBJ2-7; 10 nucleotides match TRBD2. This CDR3 contains 16 residues. With V trimmed by 5 bases and J by 6 bases, 13 bases remained unmatched. CDR1 and CDR2 from the germline V gene are SGHVS and FQNEAQ. As DNA, the CDR3 is TGTGCCAGCAGCGCAGGTCTAACTAGCGGGATGGGCGAGCAGTACTTC. Amino acid sequence: CASSAGLTSGMGEQYF.

This chain connects TRBV4-1 to TRBJ1-2; TRBD1 matches 7 bases. The CDR3 loop spans 14 amino acids. Trimming cost V 6 bases and J 2 bases; bases outside gene matches: 6. Per the germline V gene, CDR1 is MGHRA and CDR2 is YSYEKL. The DNA for the CDR3 is TGCGCCAGCAGGAACTCGGGACAGAACTATGGCTACACCTTC. It codes for CASRNSGQNYGYTF.

There are a few counts of this clonotype. The gene calls are TRBV5-1 and TRBJ2-1; 12 positions match TRBD2. J gave up 5 bases and V 3 bases, and 6 bases lay outside the gene matches. The CDR3 is 16 amino acids. The germline CDR1 and CDR2 sequences are SGHRS and YFSETQ. The CDR3 DNA reads TGCGCCAGCAGCTCCCTAGCGGGAGGGCCCGACAATGAGCAGTTCTTC. Translation: CASSSLAGGPDNEQFF.

This clonotype was picked up a small number of times. The rearrangement links TRBV12-3 or TRBV12-4 to TRBJ1-2, with TRBD1 identical over 9 bases. The CDR3 length is 14 residues. V was clipped by 2 bases and J by 6 bases; unmatched bases: 4. The CDR3 here is CASSLWDREDGYTF. CDR3 sequence (DNA): TGTGCCAGCAGTTTATGGGACAGGGAGGATGGCTACACCTTC.

This clonotype was seen only a few times. The chain uses TRBV2 and TRBJ2-5; either TRBD1 or TRBD2 may supply D (5 bases each). V shed 3 bases and J shed 3 bases, with 17 bases lying between them. The CDR3 is 16 residues long. Germline lookup yields CDR1 SNHLY and CDR2 FYNNEI. The CDR3 DNA follows: TGTGCCAGCAGTGATTTTGGGACCTACTCCAAAGAGACCCAGTACTTC. Amino acid sequence: CASSDFGTYSKETQYF.

V is TRBV7-8 and J is TRBJ2-7, with D possibly matching TRBD1 (6 bases). The CDR3 covers 13 residues. Trimming removed 3 bases from V and 3 bases from J, with 9 bases in between. Per the germline V gene, CDR1 is SGHVS and CDR2 is FQNEAQ. The CDR3 spells CASSFKTGYEQYV. In DNA form, the CDR3 reads TGTGCCAGCAGCTTCAAGACAGGCTACGAGCAGTACGTC.

The chain recombines TRBV5-1 with TRBJ2-5; TRBD2 matches at 13 bases. The J segment lost 3 bases and the V segment lost 4 bases, leaving 6 bases of the junction unmatched. This CDR3 is built from 16 residues. In germline, CDR1 is SGHRS, CDR2 YFSETQ. The DNA for the CDR3 is TGCGCCAGCAGCCCCGGGACTAGCGGGATGGAAGAGACCCAGTACTTC. Its translation: CASSPGTSGMEETQYF.